A selection of T cell receptor beta chains follows, all from one sample in a study of type 1 regulatory T cells. TCRdb used MiXCR to reprocess the reads, holding one entry per CDR3 protein. The data contain 90,000 to 100,000 distinct CDR3 sequences, 25% to 40% of them seen just once; the ten biggest clones take up 2% to 2.5%. What was sequenced was CD4+ T cells, either the whole sample or a sorted fraction (not recorded which). Every receptor here comes from a human donor in good health. The conserved cysteine and the conserved F or W are not part of the CDR3 here. The order of the fields is J gene, clone size, V gene, CDR3 protein. Some rows mark clone size as missing; the rest say once, few, many or name a class of expanded clone.

TRBJ1-3 once TRBV13 ASTIQFRVSSGNTIY
TRBJ1-1 few TRBV3-1 ASSQGRAGAF
TRBJ2-3 - TRBV10-3 AISDRTSTDTQY
TRBJ1-5 - TRBV20-1 SAWWKNQPQH
TRBJ1-1 - TRBV5-4 ASSLYNTEVF
TRBJ1-5 few TRBV11-2 ASSLQENQPQH
TRBJ1-6 - TRBV3-1 ASRGSGNSPLH
TRBJ1-3 many TRBV10-2 ASSVGGAGNTIY
TRBJ1-1 once TRBV6-4 ASSQGMATEAF
TRBJ1-1 - TRBV27 ASSSTGWNTEAF
TRBJ2-1 few TRBV20-1 SARTSGSSVEQF
TRBJ2-1 many TRBV7-9 ATGGTSGIDEQF